In this sample, the clone carrying this T cell receptor (beta chain) turned up a few times. Its antigen is not known. Cultured CD4+ T-cell DNA underwent Oncomine TCR Beta short-read sequencing. TCRdb processed the PCR reads anew with MiXCR; each CDR3 protein has one entry. The sample holds more than 9,500 distinct CDR3 sequences, 45% seen once. The V and J ends lost 8 bases and 3 bases respectively, with 19 bases between them. CDR3 length: 15 residues. Treatment of the sample: roughly 11-day PBMC culture with coronavirus spike peptide pools or control peptides (ViraFEST assay). These data belong to a study of vaccination and CD4 T cells after COVID-19.

The sequence was obtained from a human donor who had recovered from COVID-19. This chain connects TRBV12-3 or TRBV12-4 to TRBJ1-2; no clear D gene. Sequencing was done on a sample of CD4+ T cells from blood, cultured in vitro. The chain's CDR3 is CASGERYPLDYGYTF. In DNA form, the CDR3 reads TGTGCCAGCGGTGAACGGTACCCTCTAGACTATGGCTACACCTTC.